The 6 T cell receptor beta chains in this list originate from one sample, sequenced in a study of radiotherapy plus CTLA-4 blockade in lung cancer. Clones were read by immunoSEQ multiplex PCR, and TCRdb kept only the in-frame ones, dropping some. In the table there are more than 90,000 clones, roughly four fifths of which are singletons. Sequencing used peripheral blood, obtained from a patient treated with radiotherapy plus ipilimumab. The receptors come from a human donor with non-small cell lung cancer that progressed on radiotherapy plus ipilimumab.

The V call is TRBV5-1, the J call TRBJ2-5; 8 bases are a match to TRBD1. CDR3 length: 15 amino acids. The V and J ends lost 4 bases and 2 bases, in that order; junction bases with no gene match: 7. CDR1 and CDR2 (germline): SGHRS, YFSETQ. The CDR3 loop reads CASSTEGQVQETQYF. DNA of the CDR3: TGCGCCAGCAGCACGGAGGGACAGGTTCAAGAGACCCAGTACTTC.

The chain combines TRBV28 with TRBJ1-4; D remains unclear. Deletions cut 11 bases from V and 4 bases from J, with 8 bases between. Looked up from germline, CDR1 is MDHEN and CDR2 is SYDVKM. This CDR3 comprises 11 residues. DNA for the CDR3: TGTGCCTCTTTCAGTAATGAAAAACTGTTTTTT. Its protein product is CASFSNEKLFF.

This chain connects TRBV6-5 to TRBJ2-1; a weak D match, TRBD1 (6 bases). Germline lookup yields CDR1 MNHEY and CDR2 SVGAGI. The CDR3 sequence is 14 residues long. V lost 5 bases to trimming and J lost 6 bases, with 14 bases between them. CDR3 sequence (DNA): TGTGCCAGCAGTGACGCTGGGGGCTCCAATGAGCAGTTCTTC. This codes for CASSDAGGSNEQFF.

This chain connects TRBV27 to TRBJ2-2; 10 nucleotides line up with TRBD2. The CDR3 is made up of 16 amino acids. Germline loops: CDR1 MNHEY, CDR2 SMNVEV (reference sequence). V lost 6 bases to trimming and J lost 7 bases; unmatched junction nucleotides: 11. CDR3 in amino acids: CASSRTSGKLGGELFF. CDR3 in DNA: TGTGCCAGCAGCCGTACTAGCGGGAAACTGGGCGGGGAGCTGTTTTTT.

The chain joins TRBV5-1 to TRBJ2-3; TRBD2 matches 8 bases. The CDR3 is 17 amino acids. After removal of 0 bases from V and 2 bases from J, the junction contained 8 bases not matched to a gene. CDR1 and CDR2 from the germline V gene are SGHRS and YFSETQ. The CDR3 DNA sequence: TGCGCCAGCAGCTTGGGAGCTAGCGGGCTTGTCACAGATACGCAGTATTTT. Encoded protein: CASSLGASGLVTDTQYF.

The V gene is TRBV9, the J gene TRBJ2-3; 8 nucleotides agree with TRBD2. The V gene's germline CDR1 is SGDLS and CDR2 YYNGEE. The CDR3 runs 16 residues. Trimming removed 4 bases from V and 7 bases from J; junction bases left unmatched: 14. CDR3 region: CASSPPSSSGYYTQYF. DNA for the CDR3: TGTGCCAGCAGCCCACCGTCCTCTAGCGGGTACTATACGCAGTATTTT. Together with reference TRBV9 and TRBJ2-3, the CDR3 gives the full variable domain: DSGVTQTPKHLITATGQRVTLRCSPRSGDLSVYWYQQSLDQGLQFLIQYYNGEERAKGNILERFSAQQFPDLHSELNLSSLELGDSALYFCASSPPSSSGYYTQYFGPGTRLTVL.